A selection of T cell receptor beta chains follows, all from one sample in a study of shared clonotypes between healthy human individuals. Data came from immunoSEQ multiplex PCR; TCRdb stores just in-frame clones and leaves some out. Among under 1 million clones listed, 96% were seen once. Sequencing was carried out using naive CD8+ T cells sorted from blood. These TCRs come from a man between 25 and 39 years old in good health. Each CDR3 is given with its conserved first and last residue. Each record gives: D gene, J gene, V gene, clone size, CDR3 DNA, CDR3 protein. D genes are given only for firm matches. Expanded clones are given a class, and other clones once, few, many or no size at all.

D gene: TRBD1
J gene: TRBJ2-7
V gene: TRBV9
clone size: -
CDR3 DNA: TGTGCCAGCAGCGTAGGGACAGGACCCTACGAGCAGTACTTC
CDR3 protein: CASSVGTGPYEQYF

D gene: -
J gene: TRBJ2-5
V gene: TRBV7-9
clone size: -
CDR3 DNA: TGTGCCAGCAGCACTAAGTGGAAAGAGACCCAGTACTTC
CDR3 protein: CASSTKWKETQYF

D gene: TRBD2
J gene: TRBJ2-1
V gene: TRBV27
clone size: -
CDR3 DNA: TGTGCCAGCACTCTCCGCGGGAGGGCCTTCGATGAGCAGTTCTTC
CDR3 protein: CASTLRGRAFDEQFF

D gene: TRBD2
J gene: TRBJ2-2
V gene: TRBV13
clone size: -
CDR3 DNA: TGTGCCAGCAGCATGGAGACTAGCGGGATAGCCGGGGAGCTGTTTTTT
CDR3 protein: CASSMETSGIAGELFF

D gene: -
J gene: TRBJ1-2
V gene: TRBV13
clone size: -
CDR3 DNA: TGTGCCAGCAGCTTCCGGCATGGGGACGAAGGCTACACCTTC
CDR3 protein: CASSFRHGDEGYTF

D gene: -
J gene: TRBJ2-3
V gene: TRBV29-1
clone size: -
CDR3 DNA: TGCAGCGTTGCGAGTAGCACAGATACGCAGTATTTT
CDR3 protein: CSVASSTDTQYF

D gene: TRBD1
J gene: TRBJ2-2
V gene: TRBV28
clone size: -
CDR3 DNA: TGTGCCAGCAGTCCAACAGGGGCCGGGGAGCTGTTTTTT
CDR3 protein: CASSPTGAGELFF

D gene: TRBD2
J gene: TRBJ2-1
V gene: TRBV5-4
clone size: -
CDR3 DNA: TGTGCCAGCAGCGGCGGGAGGAGCTATGAGCAGTTCTTC
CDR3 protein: CASSGGRSYEQFF

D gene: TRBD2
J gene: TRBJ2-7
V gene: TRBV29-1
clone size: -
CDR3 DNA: TGCAGCGTAGTAAAGCGGGAGAGGGGGGCTAAGCCCTACGAGCAGTACTTC
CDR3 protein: CSVVKRERGAKPYEQYF

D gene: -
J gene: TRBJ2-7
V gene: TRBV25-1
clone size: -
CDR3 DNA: TGTGCCAGCAGTGAAAGGGGAGGTGGTTACGAGCAGTACTTC
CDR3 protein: CASSERGGGYEQYF

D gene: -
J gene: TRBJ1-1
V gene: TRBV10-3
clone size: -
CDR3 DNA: TGTGCCATCAGCCGGGAGAACACTGAAGCTTTCTTT
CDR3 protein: CAISRENTEAFF

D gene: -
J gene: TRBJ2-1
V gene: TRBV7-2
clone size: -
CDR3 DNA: TGTGCCAGCAGCTTTGTTGGGGGAGACTACAATGAGCAGTTCTTC
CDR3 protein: CASSFVGGDYNEQFF

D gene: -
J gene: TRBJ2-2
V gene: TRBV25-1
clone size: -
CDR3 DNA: TGTGCCAGCAGGGGGCAGAACACCGGGGAGCTGTTTTTT
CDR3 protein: CASRGQNTGELFF

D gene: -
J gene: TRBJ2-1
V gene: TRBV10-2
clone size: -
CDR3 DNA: TGCGCCAGCACCCCGTCAAGTTGGGCTAGCGCTGAGCAGTTCTTC
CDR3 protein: CASTPSSWASAEQFF

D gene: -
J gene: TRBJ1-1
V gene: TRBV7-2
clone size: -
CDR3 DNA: TGTGCCAGCAGCTTAACCAACGGAGACACTGAAGCTTTCTTT
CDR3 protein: CASSLTNGDTEAFF

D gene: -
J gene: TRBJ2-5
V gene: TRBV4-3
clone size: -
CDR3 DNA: TGCGCCAGCAGCCATGGTGGGACACACCAAGAGACCCAGTACTTC
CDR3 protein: CASSHGGTHQETQYF

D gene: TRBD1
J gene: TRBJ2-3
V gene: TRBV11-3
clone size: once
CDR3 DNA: TGTGCCAGCAGCGCAGGACAGGTCTCGGGAGATACGCAGTATTTT
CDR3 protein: CASSAGQVSGDTQYF

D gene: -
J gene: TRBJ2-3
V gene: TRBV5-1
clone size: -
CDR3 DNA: TGCGCCAGCAGCCCGTTCGGGTACGAAAGCACAGATACGCAGTATTTT
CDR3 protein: CASSPFGYESTDTQYF

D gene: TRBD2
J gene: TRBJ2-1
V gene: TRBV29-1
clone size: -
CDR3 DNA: TGCAGCGTTGAGGGCCTAGCGGGAGGGCCATCCTACAATGAGCAGTTCTTC
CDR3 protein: CSVEGLAGGPSYNEQFF

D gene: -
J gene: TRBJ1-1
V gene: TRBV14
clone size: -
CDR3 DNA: TGTGCCAGCAGCCCTCATAACCCATACACTGAAGCTTTCTTT
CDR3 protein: CASSPHNPYTEAFF

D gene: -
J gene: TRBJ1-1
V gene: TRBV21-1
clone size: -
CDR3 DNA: TGTGCCAGCAGCAAAGAAAGACAGGGGTCGAAGAACACTGAAGCTTTCTTT
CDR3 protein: CASSKERQGSKNTEAFF

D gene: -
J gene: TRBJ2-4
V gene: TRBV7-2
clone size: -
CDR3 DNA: TGTGCCAGCAGCTTAGGCCCGCCAAACATTCAGTACTTC
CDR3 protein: CASSLGPPNIQYF

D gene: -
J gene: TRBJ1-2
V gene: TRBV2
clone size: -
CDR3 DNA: TGTGCCAGCAGTGAATTAGCAGGCTATGGCTACACCTTC
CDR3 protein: CASSELAGYGYTF

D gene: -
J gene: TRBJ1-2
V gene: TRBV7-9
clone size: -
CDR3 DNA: TGTGCCAGCAGCTTAAGAACGGGGGAAGGCTACACCTTC
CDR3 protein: CASSLRTGEGYTF

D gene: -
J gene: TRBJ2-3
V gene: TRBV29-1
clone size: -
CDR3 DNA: TGCAGCGTTCCTCGGACTGATCGCACAGATACGCAGTATTTT
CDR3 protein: CSVPRTDRTDTQYF

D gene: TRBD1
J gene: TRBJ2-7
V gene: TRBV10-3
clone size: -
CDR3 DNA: TGTGCCATCAGCCGACAGGGGGCCGACGAGCAGTACTTC
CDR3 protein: CAISRQGADEQYF

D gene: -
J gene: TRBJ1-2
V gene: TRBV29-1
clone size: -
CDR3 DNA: TGCAGCGTTGAAGCAAACGACAGGCGCTATGGCTACACCTTC
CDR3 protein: CSVEANDRRYGYTF

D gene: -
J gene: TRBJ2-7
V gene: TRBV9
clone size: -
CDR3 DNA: TGTGCCAGCAGCCCGAGCGGGACATTCTACGAGCAGTACTTC
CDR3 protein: CASSPSGTFYEQYF

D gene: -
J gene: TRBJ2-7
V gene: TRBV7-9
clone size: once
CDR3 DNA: TGTGCCAGCAGCCCCCAGACCAAGGGGGTTTACGAGCAGTACTTC
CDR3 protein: CASSPQTKGVYEQYF

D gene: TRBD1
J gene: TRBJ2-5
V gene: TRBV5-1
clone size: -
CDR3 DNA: TGCGCCAGCAGCGCAAGGCCCGGACAGGGGAATATGGAGACCCAGTACTTC
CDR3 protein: CASSARPGQGNMETQYF

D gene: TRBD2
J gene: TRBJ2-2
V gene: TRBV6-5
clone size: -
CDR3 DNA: TGTGCCATAGGGGCTAGCGGTAACACCGGGGAGCTGTTTTTT
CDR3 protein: CAIGASGNTGELFF

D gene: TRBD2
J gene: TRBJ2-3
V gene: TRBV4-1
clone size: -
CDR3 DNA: TGCGCCAGCAGCCAGGAGGGGGTAGCGGGAGACCCAGATACGCAGTATTTT
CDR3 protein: CASSQEGVAGDPDTQYF

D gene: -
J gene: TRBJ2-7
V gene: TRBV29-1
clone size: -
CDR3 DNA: TGCAGCGTTGAAGTACTAGGATACGAGCAGTACTTC
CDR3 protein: CSVEVLGYEQYF

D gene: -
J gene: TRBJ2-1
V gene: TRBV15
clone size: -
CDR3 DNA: TGTGCCACCAGCAGTTTAGGGTACGCCAAGTACAATGAGCAGTTCTTC
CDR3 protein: CATSSLGYAKYNEQFF

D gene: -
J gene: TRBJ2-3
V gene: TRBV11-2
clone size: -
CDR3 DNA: TGTGCCAGCAGCACGATAGCGGAGCTGAGCACAGATACGCAGTATTTT
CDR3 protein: CASSTIAELSTDTQYF

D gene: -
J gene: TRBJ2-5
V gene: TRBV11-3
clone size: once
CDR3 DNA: TGTGCCAGCAGCCGTAGGGGGTCGGGGGAGACCCAGTACTTC
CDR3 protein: CASSRRGSGETQYF

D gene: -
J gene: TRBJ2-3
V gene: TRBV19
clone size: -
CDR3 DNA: TGTGCCAGTAGTATATCGAGCGTCCAAGTCCCAGATACGCAGTATTTT
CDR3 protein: CASSISSVQVPDTQYF

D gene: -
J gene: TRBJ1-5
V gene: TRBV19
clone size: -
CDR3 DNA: TGTGCCAGTAGTTCTCCAGACAGGTTCAATCAGCCCCAGCATTTT
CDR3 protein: CASSSPDRFNQPQHF

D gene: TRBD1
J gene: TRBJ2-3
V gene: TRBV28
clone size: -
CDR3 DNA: TGTGCCAGCAGTTTTTACAGGGGCCGCGCGCAGTATTTT
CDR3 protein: CASSFYRGRAQYF

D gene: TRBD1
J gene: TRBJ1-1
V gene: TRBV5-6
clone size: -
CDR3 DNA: TGTGCCAGCAGCAAGACAGGGGGCACTGAAGCTTTCTTT
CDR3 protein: CASSKTGGTEAFF

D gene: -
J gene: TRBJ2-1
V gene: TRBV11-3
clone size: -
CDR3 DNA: TGTGCCAGCAGCCCTGGAGGATACAATGAGCAGTTCTTC
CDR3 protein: CASSPGGYNEQFF

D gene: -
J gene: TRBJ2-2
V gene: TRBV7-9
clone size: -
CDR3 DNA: TGTGCCAGCAGCTCAAAACCCCGGGACACAAACACCGGGGAGCTGTTTTTT
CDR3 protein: CASSSKPRDTNTGELFF

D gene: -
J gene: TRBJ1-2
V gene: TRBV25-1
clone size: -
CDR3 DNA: TGTGCCAGCAGCGAATCGGCGGGGACGGCTTATGGCTACACCTTC
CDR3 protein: CASSESAGTAYGYTF

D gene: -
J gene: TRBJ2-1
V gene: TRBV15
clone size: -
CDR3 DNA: TGTGCCACCAGCAGTACCCCCGGGGCGGATGAGCAGTTCTTC
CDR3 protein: CATSSTPGADEQFF

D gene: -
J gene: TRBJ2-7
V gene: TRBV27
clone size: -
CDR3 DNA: TGTGCCAGCAGTCCCGGGAGTTACGAGCAGTACTTC
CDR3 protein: CASSPGSYEQYF

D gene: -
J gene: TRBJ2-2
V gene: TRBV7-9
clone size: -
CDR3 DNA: TGTGCCAGCAGCTCTTTAACTAACACCGGGGAGCTGTTTTTT
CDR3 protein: CASSSLTNTGELFF

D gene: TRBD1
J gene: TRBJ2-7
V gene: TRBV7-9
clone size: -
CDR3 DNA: TGTGCCAGCAGCCCAGGGACAGGGGGGGCCTACGAGCAGTACTTC
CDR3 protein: CASSPGTGGAYEQYF

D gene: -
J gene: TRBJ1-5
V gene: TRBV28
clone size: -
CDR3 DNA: TGTGCCAGCAGTGTAGAAGGGACAAAATATCAGCCCCAGCATTTT
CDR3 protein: CASSVEGTKYQPQHF

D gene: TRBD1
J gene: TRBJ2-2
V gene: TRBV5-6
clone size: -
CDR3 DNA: TGTGCCAGCAGCTCGGACAGGGCCTTGACCGTGAACACCGGGGAGCTGTTTTTT
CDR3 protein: CASSSDRALTVNTGELFF

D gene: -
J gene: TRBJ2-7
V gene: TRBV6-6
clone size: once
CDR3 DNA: TGTGCCAGCAGCCGGATGGCAGGAGACCTCTCCGAGCAGTACTTC
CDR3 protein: CASSRMAGDLSEQYF